Shown below are 10 T cell receptor beta chains from a single sample sequenced in a study of T cells after yellow fever vaccination. TCRdb used MiXCR to reprocess the 5' RACE reads, holding one entry per CDR3 protein. This table holds more than 200,000 distinct CDR3 sequences, roughly 3.5% found once. The sequencing used PBMCs, collected 15 days after the yellow fever booster vaccination. Receptors were obtained from a man younger than 30 who received the YFV17D yellow fever vaccine.

This clonotype was recorded many times. This chain links TRBV12-3 or TRBV12-4 with TRBJ1-1; D gene unclear. V was cut by 3 bases and J by 6 bases, with 11 bases left in between. The CDR3 consists of 13 residues. The CDR3 reads CASSFPRDPEAFF. In nucleotides, the CDR3 is TGTGCCAGCAGTTTCCCTCGCGACCCTGAAGCTTTCTTT.

The table lists this clonotype with many counts. The chain combines TRBV19 with TRBJ2-3; D gene unclear. This CDR3 spans 12 amino acids. Per the germline V gene, CDR1 is LNHDA and CDR2 is SQIVND (reference sequence). V was trimmed by 4 bases and J by 2 bases, leaving 4 bases between them. The CDR3, as DNA: TGTGCCAGTAGTAGCCACACAGATACGCAGTATTTT. This encodes CASSSHTDTQYF. The full variable domain, completed using reference TRBV19 and TRBJ2-3, is DGGITQSPKYLFRKEGQNVTLSCEQNLNHDAMYWYRQDPGQGLRLIYYSQIVNDFQKGDIAEGYSVSREKKESFPLTVTSAQKNPTAFYLCASSSHTDTQYFGPGTRLTVL.

This clonotype came up many times. The chain's CDR3 is CASSTSRTGRYEQYF. CDR3 nucleotides: TGTGCCAGCAGTACTTCCCGGACAGGACGCTACGAGCAGTACTTC. The chain combines TRBV7-2 with TRBJ2-7; 7 positions match TRBD1. CDR3 length equals 15 residues. Germline trimming cut 6 bases from V and 3 bases from J; bases unmatched to any gene: 11. Germline values: CDR1 SGHTA, CDR2 FQGNSA.

This clonotype was detected ten times or more. CDR3 region: CSARGQVYGYTF. Written as DNA, the CDR3 is TGCAGTGCTCGGGGACAGGTCTATGGCTACACCTTC. The chain links TRBV20-1 to TRBJ1-2, with TRBD1 matching over 8 bases. Germline CDR1 and CDR2: DFQATT and SNEGSKA (reference sequence). Losses at the gene ends were 5 bases for V and 4 bases for J; bases not matched to a gene: 3. This CDR3 is 12 amino acids long.

There are many counts of this clonotype. The V call is TRBV5-1, the J call TRBJ2-3; 12 bases agree with TRBD2. There are 16 residues in the CDR3. Per the germline V gene, CDR1 is SGHRS and CDR2 is YFSETQ. The ends lost 4 bases at V and 5 bases at J; junction bases unmatched: 8. CDR3 region: CASSLPTSGGVDTQYF. The CDR3 DNA reads as TGCGCCAGCAGCCTCCCGACTAGCGGGGGTGTAGATACGCAGTATTTT.

This clonotype was found many times. V is TRBV11-2 and J is TRBJ2-3; D may be TRBD1 or TRBD2 (5 bases each). V was shortened by 1 base and J by 4 bases, with 18 bases between the two germline ends. CDR1 is SGHAT, CDR2 FQNNGV, per germline. CDR3 length: 17 residues. The CDR3 nucleotides read TGTGCCAGCAGCTTAGCTGCGCCCGGGGCGGGCGCAGATACGCAGTATTTT. Protein: CASSLAAPGAGADTQYF.

Ten or more counts support this clonotype. This chain connects TRBV12-5 to TRBJ2-1; 8 bases map to TRBD2. Germline CDR1 is LGHNT and CDR2 is FRNRAP. The CDR3 is 16 residues long. J gave up 2 bases and V 6 bases, and 9 bases lay outside the gene matches. The chain's CDR3 is CASGSRLAGPYNEQFF. CDR3 in DNA: TGTGCTAGTGGATCGAGATTAGCGGGACCCTACAATGAGCAGTTCTTC.

This clonotype occurred many times. The gene calls are TRBV20-1 and TRBJ2-5; weak D call: TRBD2 (7 bases). Trimming removed 5 bases at V and 4 bases at J, with 17 bases between. CDR1 and CDR2 from the germline V gene are DFQATT and SNEGSKA (reference sequence). The CDR3 contains 14 residues. The CDR3 sequence: CSAPRPGGLETQYF. The CDR3, as DNA: TGCAGTGCTCCCCGACCGGGGGGCTTAGAGACCCAGTACTTC.

As concerns this clonotype: A read error may account for a junction end that differs from germline. This chain links TRBV29-1 with TRBJ2-2; possible D gene TRBD2, 6 bases. CDR1 and CDR2 from the germline V gene are SQVTM and ANQGSEA. The CDR3 is 13 amino acids. CDR3 region: CSSSRGLTGEMIF. For the CDR3, the DNA is TGCAGCTCCTCCCGGGGACTCACCGGGGAGATGATTTTT.

This clonotype was observed a few times. The rearrangement links TRBV6-5 to TRBJ1-1; D is perhaps TRBD1 (5 bases). Germline V gene sequence: CDR1 MNHEY, CDR2 SVGAGI. The V end was cut by 6 bases, the J end by 1 base, with 9 bases between. This CDR3 has 13 amino acids. The CDR3 sequence: CASRRGGNTEAFF. For the CDR3, the DNA is TGTGCCAGCAGACGGGGGGGGAACACTGAAGCTTTCTTT.